This is a list of T cell receptor beta chains from one sample in a study of T cells in Graves' hyperthyroidism and ophthalmopathy. Using its own MiXCR run on the multiplex PCR reads, TCRdb lists one record per CDR3 protein. The table has hundreds of thousands of distinct CDR3 sequences, around 38% seen once. The material sequenced was blood. These receptors were taken from a man between 18 and 29 years old with Graves' hyperthyroidism. Both conserved end residues are part of each CDR3. The D gene is left open where the match is weak. Clone size is stated in some rows and not others, as once, few, many or a class when expanded.

clone_size,v_call,d_call,j_call,cdr3_aa,cdr3_nt
few,TRBV11-2,.,TRBJ1-1,CASSYLGIEAFF,TGTGCCAGCAGCTACTTGGGAATTGAAGCTTTCTTT
.,TRBV12-3/TRBV12-4,.,TRBJ1-2,CASSPGGLEGYTF,TGTGCCAGCAGCCCCGGGGGTCTAGAAGGCTACACCTTC
many,TRBV7-9,.,TRBJ1-1,CASQTNTEAFF,TGTGCCAGCCAGACGAACACTGAAGCTTTCTTT
many,TRBV24-1,TRBD1,TRBJ1-1,CATSDGTGKAFF,TGTGCCACCAGTGACGGGACAGGAAAAGCTTTCTTT
few,TRBV9,.,TRBJ2-5,CASNPLGAGETQYF,TGTGCCAGCAACCCCCTTGGGGCCGGAGAGACCCAGTACTTC
many,TRBV5-1,TRBD1,TRBJ1-1,CASSSTGGTEAFF,TGTGCCAGCAGTTCGACAGGGGGCACTGAAGCTTTCTTT
.,TRBV6-6,.,TRBJ1-1,CASSYGTGDGTEAFF,TGTGCCAGCAGTTACGGCACGGGGGACGGCACTGAAGCTTTCTTT
.,TRBV7-6,TRBD1,TRBJ1-1,CASSPTGGLSTEAFF,TGTGCCAGCAGCCCGACAGGGGGCTTGAGCACTGAAGCTTTCTTT
few,TRBV5-6,TRBD1,TRBJ1-2,CASRGQGFYGYTF,TGTGCCAGCAGAGGACAGGGGTTCTATGGCTACACCTTC
few,TRBV20-1,.,TRBJ2-5,CSARGRGFGETQYF,TGCAGTGCTAGAGGAAGGGGGTTCGGGGAGACCCAGTACTTC
many,TRBV29-1,TRBD1,TRBJ1-1,CSVPRGGTEAFF,TGCAGCGTCCCCAGGGGGGGCACTGAAGCTTTCTTT
many,TRBV2,.,TRBJ1-1,CASSEWFTEAFF,TGTGCCAGCAGTGAATGGTTTACTGAAGCTTTCTTT
.,TRBV12-3/TRBV12-4,.,TRBJ2-7,CASSTPGSEQYF,TGTGCCAGCAGTACCCCAGGGAGCGAGCAGTACTTC
many,TRBV20-1,.,TRBJ2-5,CSALRDRTQYF,TGCAGTGCCCTCAGGGACCGGACCCAGTACTTC
.,TRBV6-6,.,TRBJ1-4,CASSEMSAATNEKLFF,TGTGCCAGCAGTGAAATGTCGGCAGCGACTAATGAAAAACTGTTTTTT
.,TRBV6-5,TRBD1,TRBJ2-2,CASSYPDRAGELFF,TGTGCCAGCAGTTACCCGGACAGGGCCGGGGAGCTGTTTTTT
few,TRBV19,TRBD1,TRBJ1-5,CASSPDRVAQPQHF,TGTGCCAGCAGCCCAGACAGGGTTGCTCAGCCCCAGCATTTT
.,TRBV20-1,.,TRBJ1-2,CSGKERGASGYTF,TGCAGCGGGAAGGAACGGGGCGCTTCTGGCTACACCTTC
.,TRBV19,.,TRBJ1-5,CASSDPRTGNQPQHF,TGTGCCAGTAGTGATCCAAGGACAGGCAATCAGCCCCAGCATTTT
few,TRBV2,.,TRBJ2-7,CASIDPPAEQYF,TGTGCCAGCATTGATCCCCCCGCCGAGCAGTACTTC
.,TRBV20-1,TRBD2,TRBJ2-7,CSARWASGSHEQYF,TGCAGTGCTAGATGGGCTAGCGGGAGCCACGAGCAGTACTTC
few,TRBV14,.,TRBJ2-7,CASSHPHGEQYF,TGTGCCAGCAGCCACCCCCATGGAGAGCAGTACTTC
few,TRBV5-1,.,TRBJ1-2,CASSLGNLNYGYTF,TGCGCCAGCAGCTTGGGCAACCTTAACTATGGCTACACCTTC
.,TRBV10-3,TRBD1,TRBJ1-4,CASSQDVWTGRNEKLFF,TGTGCCAGCAGCCAAGATGTATGGACAGGGAGGAACGAAAAACTGTTTTTT
many,TRBV7-3,TRBD2,TRBJ2-7,CASSVTSGGSYEQYF,TGTGCCAGCAGCGTGACTAGCGGGGGATCCTACGAGCAGTACTTC
few,TRBV6-5,TRBD1,TRBJ1-2,CASRPNDRGSGYTF,TGTGCCAGCAGGCCAAACGACAGGGGAAGCGGCTACACCTTC
.,TRBV20-1,TRBD2,TRBJ2-7,CSARVSGTSGIYEQYF,TGCAGTGCTCGAGTATCCGGGACTAGCGGGATCTACGAGCAGTACTTC
many,TRBV20-1,.,TRBJ2-7,CSARPSDTPAYEQYF,TGCAGTGCTAGGCCATCGGACACGCCCGCCTACGAGCAGTACTTC
.,TRBV29-1,TRBD2,TRBJ2-3,CSVAGRHSDTQYF,TGCAGCGTAGCGGGGAGGCATTCAGATACGCAGTATTTT
few,TRBV2,TRBD1,TRBJ1-1,CANEGTEKTEAFF,TGTGCCAACGAAGGGACAGAAAAAACTGAAGCTTTCTTT
many,TRBV7-9,.,TRBJ1-1,CASSPAGWRNTEAFF,TGTGCCAGCAGCCCTGCCGGCTGGAGGAACACTGAAGCTTTCTTT
many,TRBV5-1,TRBD1,TRBJ1-1,CASSLGTGFDAFF,TGCGCCAGCAGCTTGGGGACAGGATTTGACGCTTTCTTT
few,TRBV20-1,.,TRBJ1-4,CSASRVVNEKLFF,TGCAGTGCTTCCCGGGTCGTAAATGAAAAACTGTTTTTT
many,TRBV29-1,TRBD2,TRBJ2-2,CSVVAGDGELFF,TGCAGCGTGGTAGCGGGGGATGGGGAGCTGTTTTTT
.,TRBV6-5,TRBD1,TRBJ1-2,CAIRGTGDYGYTF,TGTGCCATCCGGGGGACAGGGGACTATGGCTACACCTTC
few,TRBV7-2,TRBD1,TRBJ2-5,CASSLRDRVETQYF,TGTGCCAGCAGCTTAAGGGACAGGGTGGAGACCCAGTACTTC
.,TRBV4-3,TRBD2,TRBJ2-7,CASSQDGTKSDEQYF,TGCGCCAGCAGCCAAGACGGGACTAAATCCGACGAGCAGTACTTC
.,TRBV5-1,.,TRBJ2-1,CASSLGGSGNEQFF,TGCGCCAGCAGCCTTGGAGGGTCGGGGAATGAGCAGTTCTTC
few,TRBV4-1,.,TRBJ1-2,CASSQETVLHGYTF,TGCGCCAGCAGCCAAGAGACAGTCCTTCATGGCTACACCTTC
.,TRBV7-2,TRBD1,TRBJ1-2,CASSPITGEEGYTF,TGTGCCAGCAGCCCGATTACAGGGGAAGAGGGCTACACCTTC
.,TRBV12-3/TRBV12-4,.,TRBJ2-6,CASSLMVGRLYVLTF,TGTGCCAGCAGTTTGATGGTTGGGCGGCTCTACGTCCTGACTTTC
many,TRBV9,TRBD1,TRBJ1-4,CASSVGTGANEKLFF,TGTGCCAGCAGCGTAGGGACAGGAGCTAATGAAAAACTGTTTTTT
.,TRBV5-1,.,TRBJ1-2,CASKITVPNYGYTF,TGCGCCAGCAAGATAACGGTCCCCAACTATGGCTACACCTTC
few,TRBV5-1,.,TRBJ1-4,CASSTGADTNEKLFF,TGCGCCAGCAGCACAGGAGCTGACACTAATGAAAAACTGTTTTTT
.,TRBV12-3/TRBV12-4,.,TRBJ1-1,CASMGIGGDPEAFF,TGTGCCAGCATGGGAATAGGAGGGGATCCTGAAGCTTTCTTT
.,TRBV7-9,TRBD2,TRBJ2-5,CASSDSSGAFGCQETQYF,TGTGCCAGCAGCGATTCTAGCGGGGCGTTCGGTTGCCAAGAGACCCAGTACTTC
once,TRBV29-1,TRBD2,TRBJ2-7,CSVVAGELYEQYF,TGCAGCGTTGTGGCGGGAGAACTCTACGAGCAGTACTTC
.,TRBV28,TRBD1,TRBJ2-6,CASSLRATGETGANVLTF,TGTGCCAGCAGTTTGAGGGCGACAGGGGAAACTGGGGCCAACGTCCTGACTTTC
.,TRBV5-1,TRBD1,TRBJ1-5,CASSLMGQGKETQHF,TGCGCCAGCAGCTTGATGGGACAGGGGAAGGAGACCCAGCATTTT
many,TRBV2,TRBD1,TRBJ1-3,CASSQQGNSGNTIYF,TGTGCCAGCAGCCAACAGGGGAACTCTGGAAACACCATATATTTT
.,TRBV29-1,TRBD1,TRBJ2-1,CSVRTGANEQFF,TGCAGCGTGAGGACAGGCGCCAATGAGCAGTTCTTC
few,TRBV12-3/TRBV12-4,TRBD2,TRBJ2-2,CASRERGIGTGELFF,TGTGCCAGCAGAGAGCGGGGCATAGGCACCGGGGAGCTGTTTTTT
many,TRBV29-1,TRBD2,TRBJ2-2,CSASTSGGTGELFF,TGCAGCGCGTCGACTAGCGGGGGCACCGGGGAGCTGTTTTTT
few,TRBV12-3/TRBV12-4,.,TRBJ2-5,CASSPKDYLQETQYF,TGTGCCAGCAGCCCAAAGGACTACCTCCAAGAGACCCAGTACTTC
.,TRBV12-3/TRBV12-4,.,TRBJ1-4,CASGCDGSTNEKLFF,TGTGCTAGTGGTTGCGACGGCTCAACTAATGAAAAACTGTTTTTT
.,TRBV19,TRBD1,TRBJ2-2,CASSPLGQGITGELFF,TGTGCCAGTAGTCCGCTGGGACAGGGGATCACCGGGGAGCTGTTTTTT